The source of this T cell receptor (beta chain) is a study of blood T cell repertoires in COVID-19. Study-wide context: COVID-19 samples, acute and convalescent, were from the United States, Italy and Spain. Nucleic acid was either cDNA or gDNA, and it came from T cells, B-cell-depleted T cells, or PBMCs.

Between the trimmed V and J ends, which lost 0 bases and 3 bases, there was a span of 12 bases. Per germline, CDR1 SGHAT and CDR2 FQNNGV. The CDR3 totals 15 residues. Methods used by the authors: For nucleated cells, counts were estimated from reference gene primer amplification. Assay used: immunoSEQ multiplex PCR; TCRdb lists only in-frame clones, some missing. V, J and clone size reflect that table, while D and trimming were determined from the DNA. Of approximately 440,000 clones listed, roughly 88% are singletons. Patients in Seattle were enrolled during active infection, then followed longitudinally.

The receptor's source is a woman aged 45 to 65 with COVID-19, enrolled during active disease. This chain connects TRBV11-2 to TRBJ2-7, with D uncertain. The specimen was peripheral blood. Written as DNA, the CDR3 is TGTGCCAGCAGCTTAGATCGTGGGCAGAGCTACGAGCAGTACTTC. Translated: CASSLDRGQSYEQYF.